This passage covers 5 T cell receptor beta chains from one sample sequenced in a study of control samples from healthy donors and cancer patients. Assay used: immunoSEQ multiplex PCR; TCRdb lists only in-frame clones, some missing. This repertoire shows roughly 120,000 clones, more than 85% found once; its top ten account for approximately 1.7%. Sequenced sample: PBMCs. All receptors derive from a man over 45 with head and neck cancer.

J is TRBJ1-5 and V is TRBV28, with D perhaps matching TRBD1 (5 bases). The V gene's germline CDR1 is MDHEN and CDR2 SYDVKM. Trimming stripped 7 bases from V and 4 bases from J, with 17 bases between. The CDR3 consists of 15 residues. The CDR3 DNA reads TGTGCCAGCAAGGCCGAAGGGACCCGTAATCAGCCCCAGCATTTT. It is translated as CASKAEGTRNQPQHF.

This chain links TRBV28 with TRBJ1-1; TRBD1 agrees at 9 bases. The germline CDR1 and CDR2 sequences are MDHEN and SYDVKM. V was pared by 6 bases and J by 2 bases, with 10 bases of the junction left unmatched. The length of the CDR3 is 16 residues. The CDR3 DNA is TGTGCCAGCAGAACAGGGGGCCGCGGGATTAACACTGAAGCTTTCTTT. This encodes CASRTGGRGINTEAFF.

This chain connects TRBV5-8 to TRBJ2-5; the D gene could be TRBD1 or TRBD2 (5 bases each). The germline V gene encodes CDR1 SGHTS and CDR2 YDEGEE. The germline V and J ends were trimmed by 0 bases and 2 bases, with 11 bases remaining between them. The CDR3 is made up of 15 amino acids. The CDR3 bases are TGTGCCAGCAGCTTGGGGGACGGACAACAAGAGACCCAGTACTTC. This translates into CASSLGDGQQETQYF.

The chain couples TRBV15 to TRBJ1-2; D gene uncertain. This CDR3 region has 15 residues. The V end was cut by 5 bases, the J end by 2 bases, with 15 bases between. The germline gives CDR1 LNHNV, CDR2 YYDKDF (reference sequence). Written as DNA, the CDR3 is TGTGCCACCAGCTCTCCCCTGACATTGAACTATGGCTACACCTTC. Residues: CATSSPLTLNYGYTF.

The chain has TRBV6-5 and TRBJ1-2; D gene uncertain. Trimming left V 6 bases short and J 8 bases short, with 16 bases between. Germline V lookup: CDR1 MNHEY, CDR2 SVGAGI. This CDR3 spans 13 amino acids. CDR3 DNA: TGTGCCAGCAGGAATTACGGGGTCTACGGCTACACCTTC. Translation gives CASRNYGVYGYTF.